What follows are 22 T cell receptor beta chains derived from one specimen sequenced in a study of shared clonotypes between healthy human individuals. Clones were read by immunoSEQ multiplex PCR, and TCRdb kept only the in-frame ones, dropping some. The sample contains over 700,000 clones, 72% of which appear only once. Sequenced sample: memory CD4+ T cells sorted from blood. Indicated subset: CD45RA-negative fraction. Source of these receptors: a woman aged 30 to 39 in good health.

This rearrangement joins TRBV19 to TRBJ1-2; no firm D call. CDR1 is LNHDA, CDR2 SQIVND, per germline (reference sequence). The CDR3 length is 14 residues. The V end was cut by 3 bases, the J end by 2 bases, with 10 bases between. The CDR3 DNA follows: TGTGCCAGTAGTATGGCTGGAAAGAACTATGGCTACACCTTC. Its translation is CASSMAGKNYGYTF.

For this clone: This sample includes further DNA sequences coding for the same CDR3. V usage is TRBV7-9 and J usage is TRBJ1-1, with D unresolved. Looked up from germline, CDR1 is SEHNR and CDR2 is FQNEAQ (reference sequence). Between the trimmed V and J ends, which lost 2 bases and 0 bases, there was a span of 4 bases. The CDR3 contains 13 residues. The CDR3 nucleotides are TGTGCCAGCAGCTTAATGTTGAACACTGAAGCTTTCTTT. Translation: CASSLMLNTEAFF.

This sequence joins TRBV4-2 and TRBJ2-2; D not certain. The CDR3 has 14 amino acids. Germline values: CDR1 LGHNA, CDR2 YNFKEQ. V was pared by 0 bases and J by 3 bases, with 5 bases between. CDR3 sequence reads: CASSQDSHTGELFF. The CDR3 bases are TGTGCCAGCAGCCAAGATTCCCACACCGGGGAGCTGTTTTTT.

The V and J genes are TRBV28 and TRBJ1-2; D possibly corresponds to TRBD1 (5 bases). Trimming pared 6 bases from V and 7 bases from J, leaving 24 bases between. This CDR3 is built from 16 residues. The germline V gene encodes CDR1 MDHEN and CDR2 SYDVKM. CDR3 DNA: TGTGCCAGCAGCTTAGCCCAGGGATTCAGATTGGGTGGCTACACCTTC. Amino acids: CASSLAQGFRLGGYTF.

This clone was counted only a few times. The CDR3 DNA sequence: TGTGCCAGCAGCAAAGCCCCTAGCGGGAGATCCTACGAGCAGTACTTC. It translates to CASSKAPSGRSYEQYF. The chain joins TRBV21-1 to TRBJ2-7; the D segment call TRBD2 is taken from the table without a DNA check. TRBV21-1 is assigned pseudogene status. This CDR3 is built from 16 residues.

Written as DNA, the CDR3 is TGTGCCAGCAGTCCCGGACTAGCGGGTGAGACCCAGTACTTC. Translated: CASSPGLAGETQYF. The V gene is TRBV5-4, the J gene TRBJ2-5; 11 nucleotides align to TRBD2. V was pared by 5 bases and J by 5 bases, with 5 bases of the junction left unmatched. Germline assignment: CDR1 SGHNT and CDR2 YYREEE (reference sequence). The CDR3 loop spans 14 amino acids.

The chain carries TRBV4-2 and TRBJ2-1, with 9 bases identical to TRBD1. The CDR3 is 14 amino acids. CDR1 is LGHNA and CDR2 is YNFKEQ in the germline V gene. After removal of 1 base from V and 5 bases from J, the junction contained 0 bases not matched to a gene. The CDR3 spells CASSQGDRDNEQFF. As DNA, the CDR3 is TGTGCCAGCAGCCAAGGGGACAGGGACAATGAGCAGTTCTTC.

V is TRBV6-6 and J is TRBJ2-7, with D perhaps assigned TRBD1 or TRBD2 (5 bases each). The V end was cut by 0 bases, the J end by 5 bases, with 14 bases between. CDR1 is MNHNY and CDR2 is SVGAGI in the germline V gene (reference sequence). The CDR3 consists of 15 residues. The CDR3 nucleotides read TGTGCCAGCAGTTACTCGGGGGACGGGTCCCACGAGCAGTACTTC. Translated: CASSYSGDGSHEQYF.

This clone was seen a few times. V and J are TRBV23-1 and TRBJ1-1; D is perhaps TRBD1 (6 bases). TRBV23-1 is reported as an ORF; its role is uncertain. The length of the CDR3 is 11 residues. Trimming took 11 bases from V and 4 from J, leaving 11 bases between them. CDR3 nucleotide sequence: TGCGCCGGAGGGGGGTCCACTGAAGCTTTCTTT. Its translation: CAGGGSTEAFF.

The V gene is TRBV28, the J gene TRBJ2-2; 10 bases match TRBD1. The trim removed 8 bases at V and 5 bases at J, leaving 11 bases unmatched. CDR3 length: 16 amino acids. CDR1 and CDR2 from the germline V gene are MDHEN and SYDVKM. The CDR3 region has the DNA TGTGCCAGCCGGGACAGGGGCTACCAGAGGACCGGGGAGCTGTTTTTT. Translated, it gives CASRDRGYQRTGELFF. The variable domain in full, completed from reference TRBV28 and TRBJ2-2, reads DVKVTQSSRYLVKRTGEKVFLECVQDMDHENMFWYRQDPGLGLRLIYFSYDVKMKEKGDIPEGYSVSREKKERFSLILESASTNQTSMYLCASRDRGYQRTGELFFGEGSRLTVL.

Turning to this clone: The same CDR3 arises from other DNA sequences in this sample as well. CDR3 amino acids: CSGGGHEQFF. CDR3 coding DNA: TGCAGCGGGGGAGGACATGAGCAGTTCTTC. J is TRBJ2-1 and V is TRBV29-1, with TRBD2 as a possible D gene (6 bases). The ends were cut back, 7 bases at V and 8 bases at J, with 9 bases in the middle. Germline lookup yields CDR1 SQVTM and CDR2 ANQGSEA. The CDR3 has 10 residues.

This clone was counted a single time. The J gene is TRBJ1-2, the V gene TRBV28, with D perhaps TRBD1 (5 bases). The CDR3 contains 13 residues. Germline V gene data show CDR1 as MDHEN and CDR2 as SYDVKM. V shed 8 bases and J shed 5 bases, with 15 bases lying between them. The CDR3 sequence is CASVFSGAYGYTF. CDR3 coding DNA: TGTGCCAGCGTGTTCTCTGGGGCGTATGGCTACACCTTC.

The chain employs TRBV19 and TRBJ2-1; TRBD2 aligns across 12 bases. Germline loops: CDR1 LNHDA, CDR2 SQIVND (reference sequence). V was clipped by 5 bases and J by 8 bases; unmatched bases: 13. The CDR3 runs 17 residues. In DNA, the CDR3 is TGTGCCAGTAGTTCCCAAATGACTAGCGGGAGTATCGATGAGCAGTTCTTC. Translated: CASSSQMTSGSIDEQFF.

A single count supports this clone. The gene calls are TRBV30 and TRBJ2-1; TRBD2 matches 9 bases. CDR1 is GTSNPN and CDR2 is SVGIG in the germline V gene (reference sequence). Trimming took 4 bases from V and 9 from J; bases not matched to a gene: 7. The CDR3 has 13 residues. The CDR3 coding sequence is TGTGCCTGGACTGCTAGCGGGACTCGTGAGCAGTTCTTC. Residues: CAWTASGTREQFF.

This sequence joins TRBV15 and TRBJ2-3, with D maybe TRBD1 (6 bases). Germline CDR1 and CDR2: LNHNV and YYDKDF (reference sequence). There are 14 residues in the CDR3. Trimming removed 5 bases from V and 4 bases from J, with 13 bases in between. The CDR3 sequence: CATSPRQEADTQYF. The CDR3, as DNA: TGTGCCACCAGCCCACGACAGGAAGCAGATACGCAGTATTTT. Full variable domain (rest looked up from reference TRBV15 and TRBJ2-3): DAMVIQNPRYQVTQFGKPVTLSCSQTLNHNVMYWYQQKSSQAPKLLFHYYDKDFNNEADTPDNFQSRRPNTSFCFLDIRSPGLGDTAMYLCATSPRQEADTQYFGPGTRLTVL.

About this clone: Other DNA variants within this sample encode the same CDR3. The chain's CDR3 is CASSRDRMNTEAFF. The CDR3 region has the DNA TGTGCCAGCTCTCGGGACAGGATGAACACTGAAGCTTTCTTT. The genes are TRBV18 and TRBJ1-1; the match to TRBD1 covers 8 bases. The CDR3 length is 14 residues. Trimming removed 6 bases from V and 0 bases from J; junction bases left unmatched: 3. CDR1 is KGHSH, CDR2 LQKENI, per germline. Full variable domain (missing parts from reference TRBV18 and TRBJ1-1): NAGVMQNPRHLVRRRGQEARLRCSPMKGHSHVYWYRQLPEEGLKFMVYLQKENIIDESGMPKERFSAEFPKEGPSILRIQQVVRGDSAAYFCASSRDRMNTEAFFGQGTRLTVV.

This clone came up many times. This sample includes further DNA sequences coding for the same CDR3. The chain combines TRBV28 with TRBJ2-7; TRBD2 matches 9 bases. Per germline, CDR1 MDHEN and CDR2 SYDVKM. The CDR3 consists of 14 residues. The V and J ends lost 3 bases and 7 bases, in that order; junction bases with no gene match: 7. CDR3 in DNA: TGTGCCAGCAGTTTGGGGACTAGCAGGGGGGAGCAGTACTTC. Its protein product is CASSLGTSRGEQYF.

The chain recombines TRBV4-2 with TRBJ2-7; TRBD2 aligns across 7 bases. The V gene end was trimmed by 3 bases and the J gene end by 5 bases; junction bases not matched to a gene: 7. CDR3 length equals 14 residues. Germline CDR1 LGHNA, CDR2 YNFKEQ. The CDR3 reads CASSHGGSTHEQYF. The CDR3 DNA is TGTGCCAGCAGCCACGGCGGGAGTACCCACGAGCAGTACTTC.

This chain uses TRBV19 with TRBJ2-3; TRBD1 matches 8 bases. The V and J ends lost 8 bases and 2 bases, in that order; junction bases with no gene match: 3. CDR3 length: 13 amino acids. CDR1 and CDR2 (germline): LNHDA, SQIVND (reference sequence). The CDR3 spells CASSGGLTDTQYF. CDR3 DNA sequence: TGTGCCAGTTCAGGGGGCCTCACAGATACGCAGTATTTT.

The chain carries TRBV6-7 and TRBJ1-5; the match to TRBD1 covers 7 bases. TRBV6-7 is an open reading frame whose function is uncertain. J lost 3 bases, V lost 6 bases, and 8 bases had no gene match. This CDR3 has 15 residues. The CDR3 nucleotides are TGTGCCAGCAGGGCCCGACAGGGCCACAATCAGCCCCAGCATTTT. As protein: CASRARQGHNQPQHF.

This clone came up once. This rearrangement joins TRBV7-3 to TRBJ2-3; 8 bases fit TRBD2. Looked up from germline, CDR1 is SGHTA and CDR2 is FQGTGA. V gave up 2 bases and J gave up 3 bases; unmatched junction bases: 4. The CDR3 consists of 15 residues. DNA for the CDR3: TGTGCCAGCAGCTTAGAAGCGGGAGAGACAGATACGCAGTATTTT. Amino acid sequence: CASSLEAGETDTQYF.

The chain uses TRBV6-1 and TRBJ1-2; D unresolved. This CDR3 is 14 amino acids long. Trimming cost V 2 bases and J 8 bases, with 15 bases left between them. Germline V gene sequence: CDR1 MNHNS, CDR2 SASEGT. Here the CDR3 reads CASSELARLTGYTF. The CDR3 bases are TGTGCCAGCAGTGAATTGGCACGTTTGACAGGCTACACCTTC.